This T cell receptor (beta chain) was obtained from a study of shared clonotypes between healthy human individuals. At the level of the study: Plates per donor: three CD4 naive, three CD4 memory, two CD8 naive, one CD8 memory.

It was across several immunoSEQ plates that each subset's genomic DNA was evenly split. Authors' processing steps: ImmunoSEQ junction-only sequences lacked quality scores, so their filtering differed. The protocol was immunoSEQ multiplex PCR, while the TCRdb copy is restricted to in-frame clones and leaves out a portion. V and J calls and clone size are copied from that table; D and trimming were computed from the DNA. The sample contains around 600,000 clones, roughly 97% of which appear only once. Within Nashville, Tennessee resided all donors, each a Caucasian adult. CDR1 and CDR2 from the germline V gene are KGHSH and LQKENI. The CDR3 contains 17 residues. The ends were cut back, 3 bases at V and 0 bases at J, with 12 bases in the middle.

The sequence was collected from a woman in her thirties in good health. The material sequenced was naive CD4+ T cells sorted from blood. As to subset: CD45RA+ positively selected. The chain joins TRBV18 to TRBJ2-6; D is undetermined. CDR3 protein: CASSPSTGLSGANVLTF. The CDR3, as DNA: TGTGCCAGCTCACCCTCGACGGGCCTCTCTGGGGCCAACGTCCTGACTTTC.